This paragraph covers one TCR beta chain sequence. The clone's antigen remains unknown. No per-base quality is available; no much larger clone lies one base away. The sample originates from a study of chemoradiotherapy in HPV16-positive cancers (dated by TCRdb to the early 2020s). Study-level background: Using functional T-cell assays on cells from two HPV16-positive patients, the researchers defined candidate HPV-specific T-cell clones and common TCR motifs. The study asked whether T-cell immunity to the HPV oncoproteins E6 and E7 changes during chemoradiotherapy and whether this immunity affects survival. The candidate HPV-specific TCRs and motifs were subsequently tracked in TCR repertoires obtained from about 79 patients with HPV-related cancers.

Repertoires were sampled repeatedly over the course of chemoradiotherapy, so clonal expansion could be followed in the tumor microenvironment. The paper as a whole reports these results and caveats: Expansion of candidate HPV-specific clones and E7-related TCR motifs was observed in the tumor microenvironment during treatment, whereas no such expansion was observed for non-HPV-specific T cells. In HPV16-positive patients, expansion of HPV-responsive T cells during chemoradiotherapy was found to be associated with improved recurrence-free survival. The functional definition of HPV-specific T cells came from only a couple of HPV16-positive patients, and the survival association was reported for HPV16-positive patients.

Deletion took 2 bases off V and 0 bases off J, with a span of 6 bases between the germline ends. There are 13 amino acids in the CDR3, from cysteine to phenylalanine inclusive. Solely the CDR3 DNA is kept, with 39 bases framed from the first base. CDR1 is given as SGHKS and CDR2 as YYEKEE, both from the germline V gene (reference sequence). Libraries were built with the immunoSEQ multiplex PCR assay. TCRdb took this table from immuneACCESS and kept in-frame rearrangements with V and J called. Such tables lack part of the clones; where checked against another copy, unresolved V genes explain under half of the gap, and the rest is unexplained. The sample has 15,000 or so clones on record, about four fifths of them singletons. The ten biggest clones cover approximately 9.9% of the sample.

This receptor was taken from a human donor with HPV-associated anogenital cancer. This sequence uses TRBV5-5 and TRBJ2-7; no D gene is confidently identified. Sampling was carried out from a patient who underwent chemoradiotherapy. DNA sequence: TGTGCCAGCAGCTTTGGGTCCTCCTACGAGCAGTACTTC. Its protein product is CASSFGSSYEQYF.